These 27 T cell receptor beta chains were all obtained from the same sample, sequenced in a study of blood T cell repertoires in COVID-19. Sequenced by immunoSEQ multiplex PCR; TCRdb stores in-frame clones only, minus some. The sample carries around 190,000 clones, roughly 79% recorded once. Sequencing input: peripheral blood. Source of these receptors: a woman in her thirties or forties with COVID-19, enrolled during active disease.

The CDR3 DNA reads TGTGCCAGCAGCTCCCAGGGGGCTAAATCCTACAATGAGCAGTTCTTC. Its protein is CASSSQGAKSYNEQFF. The chain combines TRBV7-2 with TRBJ2-1; 8 bases line up with TRBD1. The CDR3 is 16 residues long. After removal of 4 bases from V and 1 base from J, the junction contained 6 bases not matched to a gene. Germline loops: CDR1 SGHTA, CDR2 FQGNSA.

The chain has TRBV5-4 and TRBJ2-4; TRBD2 is a possible D gene (6 bases). CDR1 is SGHNT, CDR2 YYREEE, per germline (reference sequence). CDR3 length: 16 amino acids. The germline V and J ends were trimmed by 4 bases and 8 bases, with 22 bases remaining between them. The CDR3 spells CASSGTRGDEGDIQYF. DNA of the CDR3: TGTGCCAGCAGCGGTACTCGCGGGGACGAGGGAGACATTCAGTACTTC.

The genes are TRBV4-2 and TRBJ2-6; 7 positions match TRBD2. The CDR3 has 18 residues. J lost 0 bases, V lost 1 base, and 6 bases had no gene match. Germline loops: CDR1 LGHNA, CDR2 YNFKEQ. CDR3 sequence: CASSQGLADYSGANVLTF. As DNA, the CDR3 is TGTGCCAGCAGCCAAGGACTAGCTGACTACTCTGGGGCCAACGTCCTGACTTTC.

The chain joins TRBV9 to TRBJ2-1; TRBD2 matches 13 bases. CDR3 length equals 16 residues. In germline, CDR1 is SGDLS, CDR2 YYNGEE. The J segment lost 8 bases and the V segment lost 0 bases, leaving 5 bases of the junction unmatched. The CDR3 DNA is TGTGCCAGCAGCGTAGGGGGACTAGCGGGACGGGATGAGCAGTTCTTC. Its translation: CASSVGGLAGRDEQFF.

The V and J genes are TRBV5-1 and TRBJ2-1, with D perhaps matching TRBD2 (5 bases). CDR3 length equals 16 residues. V was clipped by 4 bases and J by 4 bases, with 18 bases between them. Per germline, CDR1 SGHRS and CDR2 YFSETQ. In DNA form, the CDR3 reads TGCGCCAGCAGCCTCCCCCTCTTAGCGCAGTACAATGAGCAGTTCTTC. It is translated as CASSLPLLAQYNEQFF. The whole variable domain, filled in from reference TRBV5-1 and TRBJ2-1, reads KAGVTQTPRYLIKTRGQQVTLSCSPISGHRSVSWYQQTPGQGLQFLFEYFSETQRNKGNFPGRFSGRQFSNSRSEMNVSTLELGDSALYLCASSLPLLAQYNEQFFGPGTRLTVL.

The chain couples TRBV6-4 to TRBJ1-6; TRBD1 matches 7 bases. The junction had 2 bases not matched to a gene; V was cut back by 0 bases and J by 9 bases. Germline values: CDR1 MRHNA, CDR2 SNTAGT. The CDR3 extends over 14 amino acids. Written as DNA, the CDR3 is TGTGCCAGCAGTGACTCCAGGGGGAGTTCACCCCTCCACTTT. It specifies CASSDSRGSSPLHF.

The V gene is TRBV28, the J gene TRBJ1-5; weak D call: TRBD1 (6 bases). V lost 3 bases, J lost 5 bases, and 14 bases lay in between. Germline V gene lookup returns CDR1 MDHEN and CDR2 SYDVKM. The CDR3 length is 15 residues. CDR3 nucleotides: TGTGCCAGCAGTTTGGCGTCCCAGGGGTATCAGCCCCAGCATTTT. This gives the protein CASSLASQGYQPQHF.

The gene calls are TRBV15 and TRBJ2-7; 13 nucleotides match TRBD2. This CDR3 region has 15 residues. J lost 3 bases, V lost 6 bases, and 5 bases had no gene match. Per germline, CDR1 LNHNV and CDR2 YYDKDF (reference sequence). The CDR3 DNA reads as TGTGCCACCAGAAGGACTAGCGGGAGTAACTACGAGCAGTACTTC. Translated: CATRRTSGSNYEQYF.

The rearrangement links TRBV13 to TRBJ2-7; D may be TRBD2 (6 bases). Trimming took off 7 bases at V and 0 bases at J, with 10 bases between the two ends. There are 13 residues in the CDR3. Germline CDR1 is PRHDT and CDR2 is FYEKMQ (reference sequence). CDR3 DNA sequence: TGTGCCAGCACGGGAGAGGGCTCCTACGAGCAGTACTTC. Translating gives CASTGEGSYEQYF.

The V gene is TRBV6-5, the J gene TRBJ1-2; 9 positions agree with TRBD1. The germline CDR1 and CDR2 sequences are MNHEY and SVGAGI. Trimming at V came to 5 bases and at J to 8 bases, leaving 6 bases not matched to a gene. The CDR3 covers 13 residues. The CDR3 protein is CASSLRTGVGYTF. The CDR3 nucleotides are TGTGCCAGCAGTCTTCGGACAGGGGTCGGCTACACCTTC.

CDR3 nucleotide sequence: TGTGCCAGCAGCAGAGACAGGGGTTTGTACAATGAGCAGTTCTTC. It encodes CASSRDRGLYNEQFF. V is TRBV7-3 and J is TRBJ2-1, with 8 bases identical to TRBD1. V shed 5 bases and J 4 bases; nucleotides not matched to a gene: 7. Germline lookup yields CDR1 SGHTA and CDR2 FQGTGA. The CDR3 consists of 15 residues.

This chain uses TRBV29-1 with TRBJ1-2, with 12 bases lining up with TRBD1. The V gene end was trimmed by 6 bases and the J gene end by 5 bases; junction bases not matched to a gene: 7. Germline V gene lookup returns CDR1 SQVTM and CDR2 ANQGSEA. The length of the CDR3 is 14 residues. The CDR3 sequence is CSVDGTGGNYGYTF. The CDR3 DNA sequence: TGCAGCGTAGACGGGACAGGGGGCAATTATGGCTACACCTTC.

The rearrangement uses TRBV6-5 and TRBJ1-6; D uncertain. Trimming stripped 6 bases from V and 6 bases from J, with 15 bases between. The CDR3 runs to 15 residues. Per the germline V gene, CDR1 is MNHEY and CDR2 is SVGAGI. Here the CDR3 reads CASSPDTFPNSPLHF. For the CDR3, the DNA is TGTGCCAGCAGCCCCGACACCTTTCCTAATTCACCCCTCCACTTT.

V is TRBV7-6 and J is TRBJ1-1; the D is unclear. Looked up from germline, CDR1 is SGHVS and CDR2 is FNYEAQ. The germline V and J ends were trimmed by 7 bases and 8 bases, with 11 bases remaining between them. The CDR3 spans 11 residues. The CDR3 region has the DNA TGTGCCAGCACAGCTTTGGGCGAAGCTTTCTTT. Residues: CASTALGEAFF.

The chain employs TRBV6-5 and TRBJ1-2; no firm D call. V was trimmed by 6 bases and J by 7 bases, leaving 15 bases between them. Germline lookup yields CDR1 MNHEY and CDR2 SVGAGI. CDR3 length equals 13 residues. The CDR3 sequence: CASRNILPGGYTF. The DNA of the CDR3 is TGTGCCAGCAGAAACATCCTCCCGGGTGGCTACACCTTC.

This sequence joins TRBV11-2 and TRBJ2-1; the D gene is possibly TRBD2 (5 bases). CDR3 length: 15 residues. V dropped 4 bases and J dropped 0 bases, with 10 bases sitting between them. Germline CDR1 reads SGHAT; CDR2 reads FQNNGV. CDR3 in DNA: TGTGCCAGCAGCTCACGGGGTTTCTCCTACAATGAGCAGTTCTTC. Residues: CASSSRGFSYNEQFF.

The chain uses TRBV5-1 and TRBJ2-5; 15 positions agree with TRBD2. The CDR3 extends over 16 amino acids. Germline V lookup: CDR1 SGHRS, CDR2 YFSETQ. Trimming took 4 bases from V and 13 from J; bases not matched to a gene: 14. The CDR3, as DNA: TGCGCCAGCAGCCCCGACGGACTAGCGGGAGGGCCGTTACGGTACTTC. Translating it yields CASSPDGLAGGPLRYF.

This clone was observed a handful of times. The chain recombines TRBV3-1 (or the pseudogene TRBV3-2) with TRBJ2-7, with 8 bases fitting TRBD1. The CDR3 is 15 amino acids. Germline loops: CDR1 LGHDT, CDR2 YNNKEL (reference sequence). Trimming cost V 1 base and J 3 bases; bases outside gene matches: 5. CDR3 DNA: TGTGCCAGCAGCCAAGCAGGGGGCCTTTTCTACGAGCAGTACTTC. Its translation is CASSQAGGLFYEQYF.

This clone occurred once. This chain links TRBV27 with TRBJ2-2; no definite D call. The CDR3 is 12 amino acids. Trimming took off 2 bases at V and 6 bases at J, with 4 bases between the two ends. Germline loops: CDR1 MNHEY, CDR2 SMNVEV (reference sequence). The CDR3 nucleotides read TGTGCCAGCAGTTTAACGGCCGGGGAGCTGTTTTTT. Translating gives CASSLTAGELFF.

The chain couples TRBV29-1 to TRBJ2-3, with 7 bases that match TRBD1. Unmatched junction bases numbered 11, after V lost 6 bases and J lost 2 bases. Germline V gene data show CDR1 as SQVTM and CDR2 as ANQGSEA. This CDR3 spans 15 amino acids. The CDR3 here is CSVAGTEISTDTQYF. The CDR3 DNA follows: TGCAGCGTCGCCGGGACAGAGATTTCCACAGATACGCAGTATTTT.

V gene TRBV7-9 combines with J gene TRBJ2-4; D is possibly TRBD1 (6 bases). V gave up 5 bases and J gave up 1 base, with 21 bases separating them. The germline V gene has CDR1 SEHNR and CDR2 FQNEAQ (reference sequence). The CDR3 is 18 residues long. The CDR3 DNA reads TGTGCCAGCAGCCCTAGTCCCACAGGGAAGGGGGCCAAAAACATTCAGTACTTC. Protein sequence: CASSPSPTGKGAKNIQYF.

The J gene is TRBJ2-7, the V gene TRBV7-6; no definite D call. CDR1 and CDR2 from the germline V gene are SGHVS and FNYEAQ. V was clipped by 8 bases and J by 2 bases, with 19 bases between them. This CDR3 is 15 amino acids long. The CDR3 spells CASRSFGGETYEQYF. The CDR3 bases are TGTGCCAGCCGCTCGTTTGGCGGTGAGACCTACGAGCAGTACTTC.

The chain employs TRBV9 and TRBJ2-1; unclear D gene. This CDR3 region has 15 residues. V was pared by 4 bases and J by 8 bases, with 19 bases between. Germline CDR1 and CDR2: SGDLS and YYNGEE. The CDR3, as DNA: TGTGCCAGCAGCTCGAGTTTAGTGTCTATGGATGAGCAGTTCTTC. Amino acid sequence: CASSSSLVSMDEQFF.

The J gene is TRBJ1-2, the V gene TRBV19; tentative D call: TRBD1 (5 bases). The CDR3 is made up of 13 amino acids. Germline V gene lookup returns CDR1 LNHDA and CDR2 SQIVND (reference sequence). The V end lost 3 bases, the J end lost 3 bases, and 8 bases lay between the germline ends. The CDR3 loop is CASSILQDYGYTF. The DNA of the CDR3 is TGTGCCAGTAGTATTCTACAGGACTATGGCTACACCTTC. The full variable domain, with the rest looked up from reference TRBV19 and TRBJ1-2, is DGGITQSPKYLFRKEGQNVTLSCEQNLNHDAMYWYRQDPGQGLRLIYYSQIVNDFQKGDIAEGYSVSREKKESFPLTVTSAQKNPTAFYLCASSILQDYGYTFGSGTRLTVV.

V and J are TRBV10-1 and TRBJ2-1; 9 bases agree with TRBD2. The trim removed 6 bases at V and 4 bases at J, leaving 4 bases unmatched. Germline V gene lookup returns CDR1 WNHNN and CDR2 SYGVQD (reference sequence). The CDR3 is 14 amino acids. CDR3 loop: CASRASGVYNEQFF. The CDR3 DNA follows: TGCGCCAGCAGGGCTAGCGGGGTGTACAATGAGCAGTTCTTC.

The CDR3 protein is CATSDYSGGELDTQYF. The CDR3 DNA reads as TGTGCCACCAGTGATTATTCAGGGGGCGAATTAGATACGCAGTATTTT. The chain joins TRBV24-1 to TRBJ2-3, with TRBD1 matching 8 bases. This CDR3 is built from 16 residues. CDR1 and CDR2 from the germline V gene are KGHDR and SFDVKD. V trimming: 2 bases; J trimming: 5 bases; junction bases outside the gene matches: 8.

This clone came up once. This rearrangement joins TRBV18 to TRBJ2-3, with 7 bases matching TRBD2. The CDR3 has 15 amino acids. Trimming at V came to 6 bases and at J to 1 base, leaving 7 bases not matched to a gene. The germline V gene encodes CDR1 KGHSH and CDR2 LQKENI. For the CDR3, the DNA is TGTGCCAGCTCCCCAGCCCTAGCGGGCACAGATACGCAGTATTTT. Translated, it gives CASSPALAGTDTQYF.